The sequence of this TCR beta chain was determined in a study of shared clonotypes between healthy human individuals. Some clones are missing from TCRdb's copy, which holds only in-frame ones; the method was immunoSEQ multiplex PCR. The sample includes roughly 170,000 clones, approximately 70% of them seen just once. The germline CDR1 and CDR2 sequences are MGHDK and SYGVNS. The ends lost 2 bases at V and 1 base at J; junction bases unmatched: 5. The CDR3 has 16 amino acids. The receptor was isolated from a man aged 30 to 45 in good health. The chain employs TRBV25-1 and TRBJ2-5, with 9 bases that match TRBD1. Material for sequencing was memory CD4+ T cells sorted from blood. Subset noted: CD45RA-negative fraction. The CDR3 DNA follows: TGTGCCAGCAGTGAACCCGGGACAGGGTCCCAAGAGACCCAGTACTTC. Its translation: CASSEPGTGSQETQYF.